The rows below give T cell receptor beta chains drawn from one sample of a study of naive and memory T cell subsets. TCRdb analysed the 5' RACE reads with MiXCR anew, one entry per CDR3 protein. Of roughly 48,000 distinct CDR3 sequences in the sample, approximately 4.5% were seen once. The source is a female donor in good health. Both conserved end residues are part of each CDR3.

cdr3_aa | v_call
CASSQGVTGQETQYF | TRBV3-1
CASSLRGKNNSPLHF | TRBV7-2
CASSLRGTGTDTQYF | TRBV5-1
CASSQSNQPQHF | TRBV3-1
CASSVAGVKDTQYF | TRBV6-5
CASKESSYNSPLHF | TRBV28
CASSLRSRQFF | TRBV3-1
CSARVAHSYNSPLHF | TRBV20-1
CASSRPAYKHYEQYF | TRBV28
CASSHGEVFGDTF | TRBV5-1
CSARGRQMNTEAFF | TRBV20-1
CASSRTSGRYNEQFF | TRBV7-9
CASSQVGDRGDYEQYF | TRBV4-1
CASSSRLQGYAIAKNIQYF | TRBV28
CASWQRKTGELFF | TRBV28
CASSLSGPSETQYF | TRBV7-2
CASSPPVSSYNEQFF | TRBV18
CSAGSGQMNTEAFF | TRBV20-1
CSVLAGVNEQYF | TRBV29-1
CAIRSSRGETQYF | TRBV10-3
CASSLETGFHYGYTF | TRBV12-3/TRBV12-4
CASSRLGLPPYEQYF | TRBV4-1
CASSLARETYSNQPQHF | TRBV12-3/TRBV12-4
CASAGRHFMDF | TRBV2
CSVVGLDTEAFF | TRBV29-1
CASSFRTGLNTEAFF | TRBV27
CSVETFGPSSGNGYTF | TRBV29-1
CASSLGLGYEQYF | TRBV11-2
CASSLKRGFGDTQYF | TRBV21-1
CASSSLPDTQYF | TRBV7-8
CASSLGIDRALYGNTIYF | TRBV7-6
CASSSGTVSYNEQFF | TRBV5-4